Below, one T cell receptor (beta chain) is given with its context. Its antigen is not identified. This sample stems from a study of T-cell memory formation after mild COVID-19. Background on the study: The two donors had largely donor-specific TCR clusters.

UMIs and sample barcodes were carried by the TCR alpha and TCR beta cDNA libraries that 5'RACE produced using constant-segment primers. TCRdb fed the 5' RACE reads into MiXCR, producing one record per CDR3 protein. Of around 420,000 distinct CDR3 sequences in the sample, approximately 24% were seen once. Study-wide results and limits: Contracting CD4+ clones sat mainly in CM and EM; CD8+ in EMRA. Some clones that responded turned up in pre-infection memory, which suggests that cross-reactive memory joined in.

Germline V gives CDR1 SGHTA, CDR2 FQGTGA. The CDR3 sequence is 13 residues long. V lost 5 bases and J lost 9, with 14 bases in between. The chain is built from TRBV7-3 and TRBJ1-5; D is perhaps TRBD1 (5 bases). The sequencing sample was made of PBMCs or a T cell subset sorted from them (not recorded which). This receptor was identified in an adult woman who had mild COVID-19 (a few samples of this study predate the infection). Cell type and time point are not known. The CDR3 loop is CASSGDGGGPQHF. The CDR3 nucleotides are TGTGCCAGCAGCGGGGACGGGGGAGGGCCCCAGCATTTT.